This record looks at one TCR beta chain sequence and its context. Per the original methods: By means of reference gene primer amplification, nucleated cell counts were estimated. Sequencing used immunoSEQ multiplex PCR; TCRdb keeps in-frame clones, though not all of them. That table furnishes V, J and clone size, whereas the DNA furnished D and trimming. The sample carries a few hundred thousand clones, less than 90% recorded once. Seattle-derived patients entered the study during active infection and were followed longitudinally. The data originate from a study of blood T cell repertoires in COVID-19. The wider study: Sites across the United States, Italy and Spain contributed samples from acute and convalescent COVID-19. In each case, the material was cDNA or gDNA derived from T cells, B-cell-depleted T cells, or PBMCs.

This CDR3 is 17 amino acids long. Germline V gene data show CDR1 as MGHRA and CDR2 as YSYEKL. Trimming removed 0 bases from V and 4 bases from J, with 18 bases in between. V gene TRBV4-1 combines with J gene TRBJ1-2, with TRBD1 as a possible D gene (6 bases). This TCR derives from a woman between 65 and 79 years old with COVID-19, enrolled during active disease. The sample taken for sequencing was peripheral blood. The CDR3 protein is CASSQESASSGVYGYTF. The CDR3 nucleotides read TGCGCCAGCAGCCAAGAATCCGCTTCCTCAGGGGTCTATGGCTACACCTTC.